Given below is one T cell receptor (beta chain) in context. Its binding antigen is unknown. Within one base of it there is no much larger clone, and no base qualities were kept. CDR1 and CDR2 are read off the germline V gene as MGHRA and YSYEKL. V is pared back by 0 bases and J by 10 bases, with 7 bases lying between the germline termini. The CDR3 has 13 amino acids, counting the end cysteine and phenylalanine. Solely the CDR3 DNA is kept, with 39 bases framed from the first base. The sample originates from a study of blood T cell repertoires in COVID-19 (dated by TCRdb to the early 2020s). Some background on the complete study: The collaborator samples originated in the United States, Italy and Spain and spanned the acute and convalescent phases of COVID-19. The material from the prospective study consisted of cDNA or gDNA derived from T cells, B-cell-depleted T cells, or PBMCs. The dataset comprised deeply sampled blood TCRbeta repertoires from subjects exposed to, actively infected with, or recovered from COVID-19. The repertoires were released in a freely available public database meant as a resource for research on the immune response to SARS-CoV-2. Samples came from the ongoing ImmuneRACE study (first 160 participants) plus 1,254 subjects from 6 global collaborators. A de-identified subject ID, COVID-19 status, age in years and sex were almost always included in the sample metadata. Where HLA class I and class II types were available, the types were taken from metadata supplied by the sample provider, not from assay-based typing. General study outcomes and caveats: The quantity of clinical and demographic metadata differed by source and by participant and was supplied without curation.

The immunoSEQ Assay, a bias-controlled multiplex PCR, was used to amplify TCRbeta CDR3 regions from genomic DNA. Regarding the original processing steps: The number of nucleated cells in each sample was estimated from the amplification of reference gene primers within the assay. To quantify the absolute abundance of each unique TCRbeta CDR3 rearrangement, sequence reads were collapsed and filtered. Productive Simpson clonality was computed per sample as the square root of Simpson's diversity index over productive rearrangements. The table was pulled from immuneACCESS by TCRdb, which kept in-frame rearrangements only. Such tables lose some clones; where checked, under half of the loss comes from unresolved V genes, and the rest has no known cause. That table gives V, J and clone size, and the DNA gave D and trimming. The sample profile shows almost 300,000 clones; more than 85% of them were found once. The leading ten clones occupy 1.3% of the sample.

Collaborating institutions collected whole blood in K2EDTA tubes following their own protocols. For TCRbeta analysis, collaborator samples were shipped as frozen whole blood, as isolated PBMCs, or as DNA extracted from either sample type. This receptor was obtained from a man in his 70s with acute or convalescent COVID-19. The sample was peripheral blood. Recombination joined TRBV4-1 with TRBJ1-6; no confident D gene assignment can be made. Read as DNA, the sequence is TGCGCCAGCAGCCAAGAGCGGGAGTCACCCCTCCACTTT. Its amino acids are CASSQERESPLHF.